One T cell receptor (beta chain) is described in this entry. The antigen is undetermined. These data belong to a study of vaccination effects on CD4 cells after COVID-19. V lost 2 bases and J lost 3, with 7 bases in between. CDR3 length: 13 amino acids. The method was immunoSEQ multiplex PCR; TCRdb's version includes in-frame clones alone and lacks a portion of them. The table includes 30,000 to 40,000 clones, more than 60% detected once. Antigen-specific CD4+ T cells expanded by the ViraFEST assay with viral peptide pools were then sequenced. At the end of 10 days of culture, CD4+ T cells were isolated. Testing of the vaccine recipients showed negative nucleocapsid antibodies and no prior SARS-CoV-2 infection.

The source was CD4+ T cells from PBMCs cultured with SARS-CoV-2 spike peptides, collected before COVID-19 vaccination. This sequence originates from a human donor who received a COVID-19 vaccine. The chain combines TRBV12-3 or TRBV12-4 with TRBJ1-2; no clear D gene. The CDR3 here is CASSLTGDYGYTF. Here the CDR3 DNA reads TGTGCCAGCAGTTTAACCGGGGACTATGGCTACACCTTC.